Presented here are 29 T cell receptor beta chains from one specimen sequenced in a study of blood T cell repertoires in COVID-19 (TCRdb year 2020). Library generation was performed with the immunoSEQ multiplex PCR assay. This immuneACCESS table, as held by TCRdb, lists in-frame sequences with V and J called but not all clones. Of the missing ones, under half trace to an unresolved V gene in checked studies; the others have no known cause. The table for this sample lists about 14,000 clones; roughly 86% of them were counted only once. 4.5% to 6% of the sample comes from the top ten. Sequenced material: peripheral blood. All receptors come from a human donor in a cohort sampled during active COVID-19.

This sequence joins TRBV12-3 or TRBV12-4 and TRBJ2-5; D possibly corresponds to TRBD2 (6 bases). Trimming took off 6 bases at V and 3 bases at J, with 11 bases between the two ends. This CDR3 is built from 13 residues. In DNA, the CDR3 is TGTGCCAGCAGCCTCGGACTAAAAGAGACCCAGTACTTC. It codes for CASSLGLKETQYF.

This chain joins TRBV18 and TRBJ1-2, with 9 bases matching TRBD1. The CDR3 is made up of 14 amino acids. V lost 4 bases and J lost 4; bases outside the gene matches: 4. CDR1 and CDR2 from the germline V gene are KGHSH and LQKENI. CDR3 coding DNA: TGTGCCAGCTCACGGGACAGGGACGGCTATGGCTACACCTTC. Its translation is CASSRDRDGYGYTF.

This rearrangement joins TRBV27 to TRBJ2-7, with 8 nucleotides matching TRBD2. The CDR3 consists of 13 residues. V lost 2 bases to trimming and J lost 7 bases; unmatched junction nucleotides: 4. Germline CDR1 and CDR2: MNHEY and SMNVEV (reference sequence). The CDR3 bases are TGTGCCAGCAGTTTAGTCGGCGGGAGGGAGCAGTACTTC. Encoded protein: CASSLVGGREQYF.

The rearrangement uses TRBV29-1 and TRBJ1-4; no clear D gene. Trimming took off 7 bases at V and 5 bases at J, with 11 bases between the two ends. The CDR3 is 12 residues long. Germline values: CDR1 SQVTM, CDR2 ANQGSEA. CDR3 bases: TGCAGCGCAAACCAAGAGAATGAAAAACTGTTTTTT. It is translated as CSANQENEKLFF.

This clone was recorded a few times. The chain uses TRBV7-9 and TRBJ2-7, with D possibly matching TRBD2 (5 bases). The CDR3 has 12 amino acids. V lost 1 base to trimming and J lost 8 bases, with 9 bases between them. CDR1 and CDR2 from the germline V gene are SEHNR and FQNEAQ (reference sequence). CDR3 bases: TGTGCCAGCAGCTTAGGCCAGCGGCAGCAGTACTTC. Translating it yields CASSLGQRQQYF.

This sequence joins TRBV6-1 and TRBJ2-3; 10 bases agree with TRBD2. Unmatched junction bases numbered 4, after V lost 2 bases and J lost 2 bases. The germline CDR1 and CDR2 sequences are MNHNS and SASEGT. This CDR3 has 16 residues. The CDR3 nucleotides read TGTGCCAGCAGTGAACGACTAGCGGGTATCACAGATACGCAGTATTTT. Translated: CASSERLAGITDTQYF.

V and J are TRBV7-8 and TRBJ2-7; the D gene is possibly TRBD1 (6 bases). CDR1 is SGHVS, CDR2 FQNEAQ, per germline. The CDR3 length is 14 residues. V was trimmed by 5 bases and J by 4 bases, leaving 15 bases between them. CDR3 sequence (DNA): TGTGCCAGCAGCATTCGACAGGTGGGGTACGAGCAGTACTTC. The encoded protein is CASSIRQVGYEQYF.

J is TRBJ1-4 and V is TRBV6-5; D is unresolved. Germline CDR1 MNHEY, CDR2 SVGAGI. Between the trimmed V and J ends, which lost 0 bases and 8 bases, there was a span of 13 bases. There are 15 residues in the CDR3. CDR3 in amino acids: CASSYSTASREKLFF. CDR3 DNA sequence: TGTGCCAGCAGTTACTCGACGGCCTCTAGAGAAAAACTGTTTTTT.

This clone showed up just once. This sequence joins TRBV6-4 and TRBJ2-3; 10 nucleotides match TRBD2. The length of the CDR3 is 14 residues. V was clipped by 5 bases and J by 1 base; unmatched bases: 0. Per germline, CDR1 MRHNA and CDR2 SNTAGT. CDR3 sequence (DNA): TGTGCCAGCAGTCTAGCGGGAGGCACAGATACGCAGTATTTT. Protein: CASSLAGGTDTQYF.

This clone was recorded only once. The chain carries TRBV29-1 and TRBJ2-1; 7 bases line up with TRBD2. Germline CDR1 SQVTM, CDR2 ANQGSEA. The CDR3 spans 13 residues. After removal of 5 bases from V and 7 bases from J, the junction contained 8 bases not matched to a gene. In DNA form, the CDR3 reads TGCAGCGTTCAGGCGGGAGTTGGGAATGAGCAGTTCTTC. It yields the protein CSVQAGVGNEQFF.

V is TRBV28 and J is TRBJ1-1; weak D call: TRBD1 (6 bases). Germline loops: CDR1 MDHEN, CDR2 SYDVKM. Trimming took off 3 bases at V and 3 bases at J, with 14 bases between the two ends. CDR3 length equals 15 residues. The CDR3 loop is CASSFLRGWDTEAFF. DNA of the CDR3: TGTGCCAGCAGTTTCCTTAGGGGGTGGGACACTGAAGCTTTCTTT. Variable domain in full (rest from reference TRBV28 and TRBJ1-1): DVKVTQSSRYLVKRTGEKVFLECVQDMDHENMFWYRQDPGLGLRLIYFSYDVKMKEKGDIPEGYSVSREKKERFSLILESASTNQTSMYLCASSFLRGWDTEAFFGQGTRLTVV.

The genes are TRBV5-4 and TRBJ1-1; D perhaps matches TRBD1 (5 bases). Trimming shortened V by 2 bases and J by 5 bases, and 16 bases separated the two germline ends. The CDR3 consists of 15 residues. CDR1 is SGHNT and CDR2 is YYREEE in the germline V gene (reference sequence). CDR3 region: CASSLRRGLLTEAFF. DNA of the CDR3: TGTGCCAGCAGCTTAAGGAGGGGCCTGTTGACTGAAGCTTTCTTT.

V and J are TRBV6-6 and TRBJ2-1; D perhaps matches TRBD2 (6 bases). The V and J ends lost 0 bases and 7 bases respectively, with 10 bases between them. Looked up from germline, CDR1 is MNHNY and CDR2 is SVGAGI (reference sequence). The CDR3 spans 14 residues. CDR3 DNA sequence: TGTGCCAGCAGTTACTCCGGACTATTAAATGAGCAGTTCTTC. This codes for CASSYSGLLNEQFF.

The chain recombines TRBV6-4 with TRBJ2-1, with a weak D call TRBD2 (6 bases). The germline gives CDR1 MRHNA, CDR2 SNTAGT. The CDR3 consists of 24 residues. V lost 0 bases and J lost 5, with 38 bases in between. The CDR3 DNA is TGTGCCAGCAGTGACTCGATCGGTGCGTGGTGGCCTAGCGAGGATACTGGGAAAAACAATGAGCAGTTCTTC. Protein sequence: CASSDSIGAWWPSEDTGKNNEQFF.

This clone has only one observation. The chain has TRBV5-4 and TRBJ2-7, with 9 positions matching TRBD1. From germline, CDR1 is SGHNT and CDR2 YYREEE (reference sequence). V trimming: 0 bases; J trimming: 8 bases; junction bases outside the gene matches: 6. The CDR3 runs to 14 residues. The CDR3 region is CASSLAGTGPQQYF. For the CDR3, the DNA is TGTGCCAGCAGCTTGGCCGGGACAGGGCCCCAGCAGTACTTC.

This clone was counted between two and nine times. The CDR3 protein is CASSGQGDRKGSNGYTF. In DNA, the CDR3 is TGTGCCAGCAGTGGCCAAGGGGACAGAAAGGGTTCTAATGGCTACACCTTC. V and J are TRBV6-1 and TRBJ1-2, with 7 bases identical to TRBD1. V shed 4 bases, J shed 6 bases, and the junction held 17 bases outside the gene matches. This CDR3 spans 17 amino acids. Germline V gives CDR1 MNHNS, CDR2 SASEGT.

This clone was detected a few times. V usage is TRBV5-1 and J usage is TRBJ2-1, with D possibly being TRBD2 (5 bases). CDR3 length equals 17 residues. Germline CDR1 SGHRS, CDR2 YFSETQ. V gave up 0 bases and J gave up 9 bases, with 22 bases separating them. CDR3 amino acids: CASSLAASRSLVGEQFF. For the CDR3, the DNA is TGCGCCAGCAGCTTGGCTGCTAGCAGATCCCTAGTGGGTGAGCAGTTCTTC.

The rearrangement links TRBV5-6 to TRBJ1-1; the match to TRBD1 covers 7 bases. The germline gives CDR1 SGHDT, CDR2 YYEEEE. The junction had 10 bases not matched to a gene; V was cut back by 4 bases and J by 4 bases. The CDR3 runs to 15 residues. CDR3 amino acids: CASSLTGRGGTEAFF. DNA of the CDR3: TGTGCCAGCAGCCTGACAGGGAGAGGTGGCACTGAAGCTTTCTTT.

This clone was seen once. This rearrangement joins TRBV5-1 to TRBJ2-7, with 12 bases lining up with TRBD1. CDR3 size: 14 residues. Germline CDR1 reads SGHRS; CDR2 reads YFSETQ. J lost 7 bases, V lost 4 bases, and 6 bases had no gene match. In DNA, the CDR3 is TGCGCCAGCAGCCAGGGACAGGGGGCGGGAGAGCAGTACTTC. The encoded protein is CASSQGQGAGEQYF.

The chain links TRBV6-5 to TRBJ2-5; 7 bases agree with TRBD2. The germline gives CDR1 MNHEY, CDR2 SVGAGI. The ends lost 2 bases at V and 3 bases at J; junction bases unmatched: 9. The CDR3 length is 16 residues. CDR3 coding DNA: TGTGCCAGCAGTTACCTCTGGCGGGCGGGAGAAGAGACCCAGTACTTC. It codes for CASSYLWRAGEETQYF.

V usage is TRBV27 and J usage is TRBJ1-1, with a tentative D call TRBD1 (5 bases). Germline CDR1 MNHEY, CDR2 SMNVEV (reference sequence). The CDR3 spans 14 residues. Trimming removed 3 bases at V and 1 base at J, with 9 bases between. CDR3 loop: CASSFGGANTEAFF. DNA of the CDR3: TGTGCCAGCAGTTTTGGCGGGGCGAACACTGAAGCTTTCTTT.

The rearrangement uses TRBV15 and TRBJ2-7; 9 bases fit TRBD2. There are 15 residues in the CDR3. J was trimmed by 6 bases and V by 1 base; bases with no gene match: 7. Germline loops: CDR1 LNHNV, CDR2 YYDKDF (reference sequence). CDR3: CATSRVKAGGLEQYF. For the CDR3, the DNA is TGTGCCACCAGCAGAGTAAAAGCGGGAGGCCTCGAGCAGTACTTC.

The genes are TRBV6-2 or TRBV6-3 and TRBJ1-5; D gene ambiguous. This CDR3 spans 13 amino acids. Per the germline V gene, CDR1 is MNHEY and CDR2 is SVGEGT. Trimming left V 6 bases short and J 4 bases short, with 10 bases between. The CDR3 here is CASSTEVNQPQHF. CDR3 bases: TGTGCCAGCAGCACCGAGGTTAATCAGCCCCAGCATTTT.

V usage is TRBV5-4 and J usage is TRBJ1-4; D gene ambiguous. Germline-derived CDR1 and CDR2 are SGHNT and YYREEE (reference sequence). V lost 2 bases, J lost 3 bases, and 14 bases lay in between. This CDR3 is built from 16 residues. CDR3 sequence (DNA): TGTGCCAGCAGCTTACGTGTGGGAGGGCCTAATGAAAAACTGTTTTTT. It is translated as CASSLRVGGPNEKLFF.

The chain links TRBV3-1 (or the pseudogene TRBV3-2) to TRBJ2-7, with 7 bases aligning to TRBD2. Germline V CDR1 and CDR2: LGHDT, YNNKEL (reference sequence). Trimming removed 0 bases from V and 4 bases from J; junction bases left unmatched: 6. The CDR3 is made up of 15 amino acids. The CDR3 DNA reads as TGTGCCAGCAGCCAAGAAACGACTAGCCCGTACGAGCAGTACTTC. It is translated as CASSQETTSPYEQYF.

The V gene is TRBV28, the J gene TRBJ1-3; D gene uncertain. CDR1 MDHEN and CDR2 SYDVKM come from the germline V gene. The ends were cut back, 4 bases at V and 4 bases at J, with 11 bases in the middle. The CDR3 runs to 14 residues. CDR3 loop: CASSSGWRGNTIYF. The CDR3 nucleotides read TGTGCCAGCAGTTCCGGGTGGAGGGGAAACACCATATATTTT.

The chain recombines TRBV28 with TRBJ2-7; 7 bases align to TRBD1. J gave up 3 bases and V 10 bases, and 15 bases lay outside the gene matches. CDR1 is MDHEN, CDR2 SYDVKM, per germline. There are 15 residues in the CDR3. The CDR3 coding sequence is TGTGCCACCGGAAATTCACGGGACAGCAACTACGAGCAGTACTTC. Protein: CATGNSRDSNYEQYF.

The rearrangement joins TRBV6-5 to TRBJ2-1; D is ambiguous. The CDR3 totals 12 residues. V lost 9 bases, J lost 9 bases, and 15 bases lay in between. Germline lookup yields CDR1 MNHEY and CDR2 SVGAGI. The CDR3 DNA follows: TGTGCCAGTCGAGACGGAGCCGGTGAGCAGTTCTTC. Translating it yields CASRDGAGEQFF.

This sequence joins TRBV27 and TRBJ2-7; TRBD1 is a possible D gene (6 bases). The CDR3 has 13 amino acids. CDR1 and CDR2 (germline): MNHEY, SMNVEV (reference sequence). Between the trimmed V and J ends, which lost 6 bases and 2 bases, there was a span of 11 bases. The CDR3 DNA is TGTGCCAGCAGGCCAGGGGACGCCTACGAGCAGTACTTC. Protein product: CASRPGDAYEQYF.